The 16 T cell receptor beta chains reported below all come from one sample, sequenced in a study of metastatic and nonmetastatic thyroid tumors. TCRdb re-processed the PCR reads through MiXCR. In the table there are around 6,400 clones, approximately 16% of which are singletons. Not a single patient had been given any form of treatment at any point before undergoing thyroid surgery. Specimen: tumor tissue. All receptors derive from a male donor with papillary thyroid cancer or a benign thyroid nodule (not recorded which). Some clones in this sample may be carry-over from other donors' samples.

This clone came up many times. This chain links TRBV22-1 with TRBJ1-5; the D call of TRBD1 is as the table states it, not checked on the DNA. TRBV22-1 is flagged as a pseudogene. The CDR3 extends over 19 amino acids. The CDR3 sequence is CPRTPIPRKARYSNQPQHF. As DNA, the CDR3 is TGTCCCCGGACCCCGATCCCCCGAAAAGCTCGATATAGCAATCAGCCCCAGCATTTT.

The chain has TRBV5-4 and TRBJ1-1; no clear D gene. This CDR3 has 14 amino acids. V lost 4 bases and J lost 9, with 19 bases in between. Germline V gene data show CDR1 as SGHNT and CDR2 as YYREEE (reference sequence). The CDR3 is CASSARTMNAKAFF. CDR3 sequence (DNA): TGTGCCAGCAGCGCGAGGACCATGAACGCTAAAGCTTTCTTT.

There are many counts of this clone. A much larger clone lies one base from this, so it may be a read error. The chain couples TRBV4-1 to TRBJ2-2; TRBD2 aligns across 7 bases. Germline assignment: CDR1 MGHRA and CDR2 YSYEKL. This CDR3 is built from 17 residues. CDR3 loop: CASSQDTSDTNTRELFF. In DNA, the CDR3 is TGCGCCAGCAGCCAAGATACTAGCGACACCAACACCAGGGAGCTGTTTTTT.

In its sample, this clone was seen a few times. The chain uses TRBV2 and TRBJ2-5, with unresolved D. V lost 1 base and J lost 5, with 17 bases in between. The CDR3 length is 16 residues. CDR1 is SNHLY, CDR2 FYNNEI, per germline. The DNA of the CDR3 is TGTGCCAGCAGTGAAGGGGAAACAGCTTCTTTCGAGACCCAGTACTTC. Amino acid sequence: CASSEGETASFETQYF.

This clone was recorded many times. The chain's CDR3 is CASSPQDLYNSPLHF. CDR3 bases: TGTGCCAGCTCACCACAGGACCTTTATAATTCACCCCTCCACTTT. The V call is TRBV18, the J call TRBJ1-6, with unresolved D. This CDR3 is 15 amino acids long. Per the germline V gene, CDR1 is KGHSH and CDR2 is LQKENI. V gave up 1 base and J gave up 4 bases, with 8 bases separating them.

This clone was detected many times. This specimen includes other DNA sequences encoding the same CDR3. This sequence joins TRBV4-1 and TRBJ2-1, with 10 nucleotides matching TRBD2. V gave up 1 base and J gave up 7 bases; unmatched junction bases: 4. CDR1 MGHRA and CDR2 YSYEKL come from the germline V gene. The CDR3 has 15 residues. The CDR3 reads CASSQGLAGDNEQFF. In nucleotides, the CDR3 is TGCGCCAGCAGCCAAGGCCTAGCGGGAGATAATGAGCAGTTCTTC.

This clone is categorized as medium-sized. This sequence joins TRBV2 and TRBJ1-1; 7 positions match TRBD1. Germline assignment: CDR1 SNHLY and CDR2 FYNNEI. The J segment lost 1 base and the V segment lost 6 bases, leaving 8 bases of the junction unmatched. CDR3 length: 15 amino acids. The CDR3 protein is CASSVDRPENTEAFF. CDR3 in DNA: TGTGCCAGCAGCGTGGACAGGCCTGAGAACACTGAAGCTTTCTTT.

The sample holds many counts of this clone. The J gene is TRBJ2-5, the V gene TRBV5-1, with D possibly matching TRBD2 (6 bases). CDR3 length equals 14 residues. Trimming left V 6 bases short and J 3 bases short, with 15 bases between. Germline V gene data show CDR1 as SGHRS and CDR2 as YFSETQ. The CDR3 nucleotides are TGCGCCAGCACCCTCGGGGGAAATGAAGAGACCCAGTACTTC. Protein: CASTLGGNEETQYF. The entire variable domain, with the rest obtained from reference TRBV5-1 and TRBJ2-5, is as follows: KAGVTQTPRYLIKTRGQQVTLSCSPISGHRSVSWYQQTPGQGLQFLFEYFSETQRNKGNFPGRFSGRQFSNSRSEMNVSTLELGDSALYLCASTLGGNEETQYFGPGTRLLVL.

This clone was observed many times. The chain employs TRBV11-2 and TRBJ2-3; 13 nucleotides line up with TRBD2. The germline gives CDR1 SGHAT, CDR2 FQNNGV. V lost 4 bases and J lost 11; bases outside the gene matches: 9. The CDR3 has 15 amino acids. CDR3 protein: CASSSTSGGALWQYF. CDR3 DNA sequence: TGTGCCAGCAGCTCTACTAGCGGGGGGGCCCTCTGGCAGTATTTT.

CDR3 sequence reads: CASRSYVADTQYF. The CDR3 coding sequence is TGCGCCAGCAGATCATACGTGGCAGATACGCAGTATTTT. The rearrangement joins TRBV5-1 to TRBJ2-3; no clear D. The CDR3 loop spans 13 amino acids. Trimming removed 5 bases from V and 4 bases from J, with 11 bases in between. The germline V gene has CDR1 SGHRS and CDR2 YFSETQ.

This clone has at least ten counts. The chain links TRBV5-4 to TRBJ2-1, with 7 bases that match TRBD2. The CDR3 length is 13 residues. V dropped 0 bases and J dropped 10; count of bases not matched to a gene: 4. Germline loops: CDR1 SGHNT, CDR2 YYREEE (reference sequence). CDR3 in amino acids: CASSLGGRGEQFF. Written as DNA, the CDR3 is TGTGCCAGCAGCTTGGGAGGGAGGGGAGAGCAGTTCTTC.

The CDR3 region is CASSLGVSGGASYEQYF. The CDR3 DNA follows: TGTGCCAGCAGCTTAGGGGTTAGCGGGGGGGCGTCCTACGAGCAGTACTTC. This chain uses TRBV11-2 with TRBJ2-7, with 11 bases aligning to TRBD2. V dropped 1 base and J dropped 1; count of bases not matched to a gene: 6. This CDR3 has 17 amino acids. Germline-derived CDR1 and CDR2 are SGHAT and FQNNGV.

Many counts were recorded for this clone. This may be a read error, as it is one base from a much larger clone. The same CDR3 arises from other DNA sequences in this sample as well. The gene calls are TRBV6-1 and TRBJ2-1, with 11 bases matching TRBD2. The CDR3 has 18 amino acids. V trimming: 5 bases; J trimming: 8 bases; junction bases outside the gene matches: 17. Germline CDR1 MNHNS, CDR2 SASEGT. This CDR3 is CASSKGGLAGGRGDEQFF. The CDR3 DNA sequence: TGTGCCAGCAGTAAGGGCGGGCTAGCGGGGGGTCGGGGGGATGAGCAGTTCTTC.

Worth noting for this clone: This same CDR3 is encoded by further DNA sequences in the sample. The V call is TRBV27, the J call TRBJ2-1; D gene uncertain. CDR1 and CDR2 from the germline V gene are MNHEY and SMNVEV (reference sequence). V was shortened by 4 bases and J by 8 bases, with 15 bases between the two germline ends. This CDR3 region has 14 residues. The CDR3 sequence: CASSSPARSHEQFF. The DNA for the CDR3 is TGTGCCAGCAGTTCGCCTGCCAGATCCCATGAGCAGTTCTTC.

V usage is TRBV11-2 and J usage is TRBJ2-3; D is perhaps TRBD2 (5 bases). Germline V gives CDR1 SGHAT, CDR2 FQNNGV. CDR3 length equals 21 residues. Trimming pared 0 bases from V and 1 base from J, leaving 26 bases between. For the CDR3, the DNA is TGTGCCAGCAGCTTAGATCTTGGGCTTTCTATAACTCCCGGGGGCACAGATACGCAGTATTTT. This codes for CASSLDLGLSITPGGTDTQYF.

This clone was counted many times. The chain recombines TRBV10-2 with TRBJ2-3, with D possibly TRBD1 on 5 matching bases. CDR3 size: 16 residues. V was pared by 8 bases and J by 3 bases, with 21 bases between. Germline CDR1 and CDR2: WSHSY and SAAADI. The CDR3 region is CASPPTGGPRTDTQYF. The CDR3 coding sequence is TGCGCCAGCCCACCCACAGGCGGACCTAGGACAGATACGCAGTATTTT.